The 26 T cell receptor beta chains reported below all come from one sample, sequenced in a study of shared clonotypes between healthy human individuals. The method was immunoSEQ multiplex PCR; TCRdb's version includes in-frame clones alone and lacks a portion of them. This sample yields more than 400,000 clones, of which less than 96% are seen a single time; about 0.064% belongs to the top ten. Sequenced input: naive CD4+ T cells sorted from blood. Subset here: CD45RA+ positively selected. These receptors all stem from a woman aged 30 to 39 in good health.

The chain couples TRBV7-2 to TRBJ2-1, with 13 bases matching TRBD2. The junction had 10 bases not matched to a gene; V was cut back by 4 bases and J by 10 bases. The germline gives CDR1 SGHTA, CDR2 FQGNSA. The CDR3 spans 16 residues. The CDR3 sequence: CASSSMVLAGGPEQFF. DNA of the CDR3: TGTGCCAGCAGCTCCATGGTACTAGCGGGAGGGCCGGAGCAGTTCTTC.

The J gene is TRBJ2-1, the V gene TRBV7-2; 8 bases match TRBD2. CDR3 size: 16 residues. Germline V gene lookup returns CDR1 SGHTA and CDR2 FQGNSA. V was pared by 4 bases and J by 7 bases, with 12 bases of the junction left unmatched. The DNA of the CDR3 is TGTGCCAGCAGCTACCCCCCGCGGGGGGCGAGAAATGAGCAGTTCTTC. It codes for CASSYPPRGARNEQFF. The variable domain in full, with the rest retrieved from reference TRBV7-2 and TRBJ2-1, is GAGVSQSPSNKVTEKGKDVELRCDPISGHTALYWYRQSLGQGLEFLIYFQGNSAPDKSGLPSDRFSAERTGGSVSTLTIQRTQQEDSAVYLCASSYPPRGARNEQFFGPGTRLTVL.

The gene calls are TRBV7-2 and TRBJ2-2; D might be TRBD1 (5 bases). The CDR3 is made up of 15 amino acids. Germline values: CDR1 SGHTA, CDR2 FQGNSA. The V end lost 7 bases, the J end lost 0 bases, and 12 bases lay between the germline ends. CDR3 sequence (DNA): TGTGCCAGCAACCGACAGTCCACGAACACCGGGGAGCTGTTTTTT. The encoded protein is CASNRQSTNTGELFF.

The chain links TRBV5-1 to TRBJ2-5; 7 nucleotides agree with TRBD1. V trimming: 0 bases; J trimming: 3 bases; junction bases outside the gene matches: 8. Per the germline V gene, CDR1 is SGHRS and CDR2 is YFSETQ. This CDR3 has 16 residues. DNA of the CDR3: TGCGCCAGCAGCTTGGAGGGGGCAGGGTGGGAAGAGACCCAGTACTTC. Encoded protein: CASSLEGAGWEETQYF.

V gene TRBV5-4 combines with J gene TRBJ2-7, with 11 bases fitting TRBD1. The CDR3 loop spans 15 amino acids. V gave up 4 bases and J gave up 1 base; unmatched junction bases: 4. The germline V gene has CDR1 SGHNT and CDR2 YYREEE (reference sequence). The CDR3, as DNA: TGTGCCAGCAGCCCCGGACAGGGGGCATCCTACGAGCAGTACTTC. Translating gives CASSPGQGASYEQYF.

This clone was recorded once. The CDR3 DNA reads as TGCGCCAGCAGCCAAGTACGCGCCTTAGGGGAGACCCAGTACTTC. Translated: CASSQVRALGETQYF. This chain uses TRBV4-1 with TRBJ2-5; D uncertain. V lost 1 base to trimming and J lost 5 bases, with 14 bases between them. The CDR3 consists of 15 residues. CDR1 is MGHRA, CDR2 YSYEKL, per germline.

The V call is TRBV28, the J call TRBJ2-7, with 13 positions matching TRBD2. Germline CDR1 and CDR2: MDHEN and SYDVKM. J was trimmed by 1 base and V by 4 bases; bases with no gene match: 10. The CDR3 contains 18 residues. The CDR3: CASSSVGTSGILSYEQYF. The CDR3 nucleotides read TGTGCCAGCAGTTCCGTTGGGACTAGCGGGATCCTTTCCTACGAGCAGTACTTC.

This clone was recorded once. The chain has TRBV5-1 and TRBJ2-1; no firm D call. V lost 3 bases and J lost 1, with 11 bases in between. Germline V CDR1 and CDR2: SGHRS, YFSETQ. CDR3 length: 15 residues. The CDR3 nucleotides read TGCGCCAGCAGCTCTGCCCTCACATCCTACAATGAGCAGTTCTTC. The encoded protein is CASSSALTSYNEQFF.

This sequence joins TRBV18 and TRBJ2-7; 9 bases are a match to TRBD1. J lost 3 bases, V lost 6 bases, and 9 bases had no gene match. The CDR3 has 15 residues. The germline V gene has CDR1 KGHSH and CDR2 LQKENI. The CDR3 here is CASSPGQGVFYEQYF. In nucleotides, the CDR3 is TGTGCCAGCTCCCCGGGACAGGGAGTTTTCTACGAGCAGTACTTC.

CDR3: CSASKRDEQFF. Here the CDR3 DNA reads TGCAGTGCTTCAAAGCGGGATGAGCAGTTCTTC. The J gene is TRBJ2-1, the V gene TRBV20-1, with D possibly TRBD2 on 6 matching bases. This CDR3 has 11 residues. With 5 bases removed from V and 8 bases from J, the gap between germline ends came to 10 bases. Germline assignment: CDR1 DFQATT and CDR2 SNEGSKA (reference sequence).

This chain uses TRBV27 with TRBJ2-3, with 8 nucleotides matching TRBD2. This CDR3 has 15 residues. Unmatched junction bases numbered 4, after V lost 4 bases and J lost 1 base. Germline V gene data show CDR1 as MNHEY and CDR2 as SMNVEV (reference sequence). The DNA for the CDR3 is TGTGCCAGCAGTTCTGCGACTAGCGGCACAGATACGCAGTATTTT. As protein: CASSSATSGTDTQYF.

This chain uses TRBV28 with TRBJ2-7; 9 positions match TRBD2. Germline CDR1 is MDHEN and CDR2 is SYDVKM. The CDR3 has 16 residues. V gave up 3 bases and J gave up 0 bases; unmatched junction bases: 6. CDR3 sequence reads: CASSFISGSPSYEQYF. CDR3 coding DNA: TGTGCCAGCAGTTTCATTAGCGGGAGCCCCTCCTACGAGCAGTACTTC.

This clone has only one observation. The CDR3 coding sequence is TGTGCCAGCAGCTACCAGATTGAAGATGAGCAGTTCTTC. Translated: CASSYQIEDEQFF. This rearrangement joins TRBV7-9 to TRBJ2-1; D not certain. The ends were cut back, 4 bases at V and 8 bases at J, with 12 bases in the middle. Germline assignment: CDR1 SEHNR and CDR2 FQNEAQ (reference sequence). CDR3 length equals 13 residues.

J is TRBJ1-5 and V is TRBV28; D is unresolved. V shed 7 bases and J shed 3 bases, with 10 bases lying between them. Per the germline V gene, CDR1 is MDHEN and CDR2 is SYDVKM. The CDR3 length is 13 residues. CDR3 protein: CASTRFYNQPQHF. CDR3 coding DNA: TGTGCCAGCACCCGCTTTTACAATCAGCCCCAGCATTTT.

This clone has a single count. Within the sample, other DNA sequences also encode this same CDR3. The genes are TRBV5-1 and TRBJ2-2; no reliable D call. The CDR3 is 14 residues long. Germline CDR1 is SGHRS and CDR2 is YFSETQ. V was cut by 0 bases and J by 1 base, with 4 bases left in between. In nucleotides, the CDR3 is TGCGCCAGCAGCTTGGTAGTGAACACCGGGGAGCTGTTTTTT. As protein: CASSLVVNTGELFF.

The genes are TRBV28 and TRBJ2-1, with TRBD2 identical over 10 bases. CDR1 is MDHEN and CDR2 is SYDVKM in the germline V gene. The CDR3 has 15 residues. With V trimmed by 6 bases and J by 4 bases, 6 bases remained unmatched. This CDR3 reads CASRGTSGNYNEQFF. As DNA, the CDR3 is TGTGCCAGCAGGGGAACTAGCGGGAATTACAATGAGCAGTTCTTC.

The CDR3 region is CASSVTGGPVTEAFF. CDR3 sequence (DNA): TGTGCCAGCAGCGTGACAGGGGGCCCGGTCACTGAAGCTTTCTTT. This sequence joins TRBV5-6 and TRBJ1-1; TRBD1 agrees at 10 bases. With 4 bases clipped from V and 4 bases from J, the junction kept 7 bases outside the gene matches. CDR1 and CDR2 (germline): SGHDT, YYEEEE. The CDR3 is 15 amino acids. The full variable domain, its missing parts supplied by reference TRBV5-6 and TRBJ1-1, is DAGVTQSPTHLIKTRGQQVTLRCSPKSGHDTVSWYQQALGQGPQFIFQYYEEEERQRGNFPDRFSGHQFPNYSSELNVNALLLGDSALYLCASSVTGGPVTEAFFGQGTRLTVV.

For the CDR3, the DNA is TGTGCCAGCAGCGCGACACCGACCGAGAACACTGAAGCTTTCTTT. Protein: CASSATPTENTEAFF. V gene TRBV9 combines with J gene TRBJ1-1; D remains ambiguous. The germline V and J ends were trimmed by 3 bases and 1 base, with 13 bases remaining between them. The CDR3 is 15 amino acids. CDR1 SGDLS and CDR2 YYNGEE come from the germline V gene.

The J gene is TRBJ1-2, the V gene TRBV5-4; D is unresolved. The CDR3 spans 14 residues. Germline V CDR1 and CDR2: SGHNT, YYREEE (reference sequence). The V end lost 7 bases, the J end lost 0 bases, and 13 bases lay between the germline ends. CDR3 sequence: CASRLDASNYGYTF. Here the CDR3 DNA reads TGTGCCAGCCGACTAGACGCCTCTAACTATGGCTACACCTTC.

The chain links TRBV19 to TRBJ2-2, with D unclear. Trimming cost V 3 bases and J 2 bases, with 7 bases left between them. The germline V gene encodes CDR1 LNHDA and CDR2 SQIVND (reference sequence). The CDR3 runs to 14 residues. The CDR3 loop reads CASSMSRNTGELFF. The CDR3 DNA follows: TGTGCCAGTAGTATGTCAAGAAACACCGGGGAGCTGTTTTTT.

The chain is built from TRBV6-5 and TRBJ2-7; 9 bases fit TRBD1. V gave up 10 bases and J gave up 6 bases; unmatched junction bases: 10. The CDR3 consists of 13 residues. Germline CDR1 is MNHEY and CDR2 is SVGAGI. Here the CDR3 reads CATRRDRVSEQYF. Written as DNA, the CDR3 is TGTGCCACCCGCCGGGACAGGGTCTCCGAGCAGTACTTC.

The genes are TRBV5-1 and TRBJ1-1, with TRBD1 matching 7 bases. From germline, CDR1 is SGHRS and CDR2 YFSETQ. V dropped 5 bases and J dropped 5; count of bases not matched to a gene: 9. The CDR3 length is 14 residues. CDR3 sequence reads: CASSRRDSDTEAFF. CDR3 bases: TGCGCCAGCAGTCGGAGGGACAGCGATACTGAAGCTTTCTTT.

With regard to this clone: In the same sample, other DNA sequences code for this CDR3. The genes are TRBV7-9 and TRBJ1-6; D is unclear. Trimming left V 5 bases short and J 0 bases short, with 8 bases between. The CDR3 spans 15 residues. Per germline, CDR1 SEHNR and CDR2 FQNEAQ (reference sequence). CDR3: CASSLGSSYNSPLHF. The CDR3 coding sequence is TGTGCCAGCAGCCTCGGCAGCTCCTATAATTCACCCCTCCACTTT.

V and J are TRBV6-1 and TRBJ2-6, with unresolved D. Trimming took 2 bases from V and 1 from J, leaving 6 bases between them. Germline V gene sequence: CDR1 MNHNS, CDR2 SASEGT. This CDR3 region has 15 residues. The chain's CDR3 is CASSELGSGANVLTF. CDR3 coding DNA: TGTGCCAGCAGTGAACTGGGTTCTGGGGCCAACGTCCTGACTTTC.

The chain recombines TRBV27 with TRBJ1-6; tentatively, D is TRBD1 (6 bases). The CDR3 has 15 amino acids. The germline CDR1 and CDR2 sequences are MNHEY and SMNVEV (reference sequence). V lost 3 bases and J 3 bases, leaving 9 bases between the germline ends. The CDR3 protein is CASSFEGGYNSPLHF. The CDR3 region has the DNA TGTGCCAGCAGTTTTGAGGGGGGCTATAATTCACCCCTCCACTTT.

V usage is TRBV7-2 and J usage is TRBJ1-3; perhaps TRBD1 as D (5 bases). Germline lookup yields CDR1 SGHTA and CDR2 FQGNSA. The CDR3 loop spans 16 amino acids. Trimming pared 5 bases from V and 0 bases from J, leaving 14 bases between. CDR3 amino acids: CASSPWDGYSGNTIYF. DNA of the CDR3: TGTGCCAGCAGCCCCTGGGACGGGTACTCTGGAAACACCATATATTTT.